The entry below gives a single T cell receptor (beta chain) sequence along with its context. This clonotype was seen a handful of times. Its specific antigen is unknown. A read error is possible here, since a much larger clone lies one base away. Amplification of TCR beta CDR3 regions was carried out from RNA transcripts. For the first round of RT-PCR on the TCR CDR3, the HTBI primer set was used together with the Qiagen OneStep RT-PCR kit. The libraries were constructed in a second round of multiplex PCR and then size-selected and purified. Paired-end sequencing of the libraries was performed with 100 bp reads on an Illumina HiSeq2000. The authors' analysis ran thus. SOAPnuke was used to process the raw data, removing reads that contained adapters or uncalled bases, had a mean Phred below 15, or lacked an exact match to the constant primer or identifier. COPE v1.2.5 was used to merge the high-quality paired reads, and each unique nucleotide sequence was defined as a clonotype. MiTCR v1.1 was used to align the clonotypes against IMGT TRBV, TRBD and TRBJ reference segments. Analysis was restricted to V-J combinations with a frequency above 0.0001, which covered approximately 99% of repertoires. A TCS score was defined as the ratio between F50 (clonal expansion) and ExV (chaos), using BLOSUM62-based TCRdist between CDR3 peptides within each V-J. Welch's t-statistics and random forest reduced fewer than 600 V-J features to about 13, which were used in a naive Bayes classifier (R e1071). Thyroid-blood repertoire similarity was quantified with the Morisita-Horn index. Using fastp trimming at Q25 and MiXCR clonotype assembly, TCRdb reanalyzed the public sequencing data and kept in-frame beta chains. One record per CDR3 amino acid sequence lists the most common genes and DNA. For this entry, the V and J calls and clone size follow TCRdb and not the study's own pipeline. Present in this sample are about 610,000 distinct CDR3 sequences, 40% to 55% of which were seen just once. The ten top clones hold about 8% of the sample.

The CDR1 and CDR2 encoded by the germline V gene are SGHDT and YYEEEE. From the cysteine up to the phenylalanine, the CDR3 has a length of 15 residues. CDR3 DNA is the only sequence kept; it has 45 bases, read in frame from the first base. The source of the sample is a study of T cells in Graves' hyperthyroidism and ophthalmopathy (dated by TCRdb to about 2019). Context from the whole study: To identify TCR V-J signatures that set the groups apart, the researchers used a discovery cohort of 100 patients, made up of around 40 with Graves' ophthalmopathy and 55 to 65 with stable Graves' hyperthyroidism. Whether ophthalmopathy could be predicted prospectively was tested in an independent validation cohort made up of 18 to 20 hyperthyroidism patients plus 17 patients who later progressed to ophthalmopathy. The 95 to 100 discovery patients were randomly split 7:3 into training and test sets. The study also compared thyroid tissue and blood T-cell repertoires from roughly six Graves' hyperthyroidism patients. Once sampling was done, hyperthyroidism patients were given methimazole at a starting dose of 30 mg daily, whereas ophthalmopathy patients were given high-dose intravenous methylprednisolone. The paper describes TCR Vbeta CDR3 sequencing of 140 or so peripheral blood samples, made up of 43 ophthalmopathy patients, approximately 73 hyperthyroidism patients and 17 progressor patients. Study-level results and caveats: In validation, the model predicted progression to ophthalmopathy a median of approximately 6.3 months before onset, with roughly 71% sensitivity and roughly 72% specificity. Ophthalmopathy was separated from stable hyperthyroidism by a 13 V-J signature model, with around 88% sensitivity and just over 81% specificity obtained in cross-validation and 80%/75% obtained in testing. Sample size was not statistically predetermined, and investigators were not blinded to group allocation. Most expanded thyroid clonotypes (frequency above 0.001) were also found in blood, which suggests that blood repertoires may mirror thyroid immune responses.

A patient counted as having stable Graves' hyperthyroidism if no progression to ophthalmopathy occurred over 18 months of follow-up. The hyperthyroidism patients were between 18 and 65 years old and newly diagnosed, with a disease duration of less than 2 months. Any patient with an uncontrolled infection, another autoimmune disease, pregnancy or lactation was excluded. Diagnoses relied on clinical symptoms, serum thyroxine and TRAb, thyroid ultrasound and orbital computed tomography. Total RNA was extracted with Trizol reagent, and quality was checked on an Agilent 2100 Bioanalyzer. The sequence was collected from a woman between 18 and 30 years old with Graves' hyperthyroidism. The rearranged segments are TRBV5-6 and TRBJ1-2; TRBD1 agrees with 8 junctional bases. What was sequenced was peripheral blood or thyroid tissue (not recorded which). This receptor has the CDR3 CASSFLGQANYGHTF. The DNA reads TGTGCCAGCAGCTTTCTGGGACAGGCGAACTATGGCCACACCTTC.